A single sample is the source of the 28 T cell receptor beta chains below, sequenced in a study of tissue T cells after allogeneic stem cell transplantation. The repertoire was sequenced with immunoSEQ multiplex PCR; TCRdb's copy has only in-frame clones and lacks some. This table holds some 2,200 clones, roughly three fifths found once. Documented time point: mouse harvest day 7 after allogeneic transplant. Each mouse received 10^7 T-cell-depleted marrow cells plus 10^6 splenic CD5+ T cells by tail vein. Sequenced: spleen. The receptors originated from a female BALB/c mouse given C57BL/6 T cells with graft-versus-host disease after an allogeneic hematopoietic cell transplant.

Worth noting for this clone: Gene and germline names: mouse. The read halts 1 residue ahead of the CDR3 end, with the missing end drawn from the germline J gene. The chain uses TRBV26 and TRBJ2-2; D gene uncertain. This CDR3 comprises 14 residues. CDR1 and CDR2 from the germline V gene are KGHPV and FQNQEV (reference sequence). V lost 2 bases, J lost 0 bases, and 4 bases lay in between. The CDR3 DNA, read in part, is TGTGCCAGCAGTCTGAGGACAAACACCGGGCAGCTCTAC. Encoded protein: CASSLRTNTGQLY. The whole CDR3 sequence is CASSLRTNTGQLYF. Together with reference TRBV26 and TRBJ2-2, the CDR3 gives the full variable domain: NSKVIQTPRYLVKGQGQKAKMRCIPEKGHPVVFWYQQNKNNEFKFLINFQNQEVLQQIDMTEKRFSAECPSNSPCSLEIQSSEAGDSALYLCASSLRTNTGQLYFGEGSKLTVL.

Notes on this clone: Genes and germline are mouse. The read ends 1 residue early relative to the CDR3; the germline J gene fills the gap. This chain connects TRBV1 to TRBJ2-2, with TRBD1 as a possible D gene (6 bases). V was cut by 1 base and J by 4 bases, with 13 bases left in between. Germline values: CDR1 NSQYPW, CDR2 LRSPGD (reference sequence). The CDR3 covers 16 residues. The CDR3 loop is CTCSAADRPGTGQLYF. CDR3 DNA (partial): TGCACCTGCAGTGCAGCAGACAGGCCAGGCACCGGGCAGCTCTAC.

Of note for this clone: Gene names refer to mouse genes. Read data end 1 residue before the CDR3 end; the end is taken from the germline J gene. The rearrangement joins TRBV2 to TRBJ2-5; 9 bases are shared with TRBD2. From germline, CDR1 is LGHNA and CDR2 YSYQKL. This CDR3 comprises 16 residues. V lost 0 bases to trimming and J lost 3 bases; unmatched junction nucleotides: 4. The part of the CDR3 DNA that was read is TGTGCCAGCAGCCAAGAGACCTGGGGGGGGCAAGACACCCAGTAC. It encodes CASSQETWGGQDTQY. The full-length CDR3 reads as CASSQETWGGQDTQYF.

As concerns this clone: The genes are named according to mouse. The read finishes 1 residue shy of the CDR3 end, and the germline J gene is used to complete it. The rearrangement uses TRBV13-2 and TRBJ1-1; 8 positions match TRBD1. CDR1 is NNHNN, CDR2 SYGAGS, per germline (reference sequence). This CDR3 contains 12 residues. V gave up 3 bases and J gave up 10 bases; unmatched junction bases: 5. CDR3 amino acids: CASGVQGAGVFF. CDR3 bases read: TGTGCCAGCGGTGTCCAGGGGGCAGGAGTCTTC.

About this clone: Gene labels here are mouse ones. The read ends 1 residue early relative to the CDR3; the germline J gene fills the gap. The chain uses TRBV1 and TRBJ1-1; the D gene is possibly TRBD1 (6 bases). Germline CDR1 is NSQYPW and CDR2 is LRSPGD (reference sequence). The length of the CDR3 is 13 residues. The V end was cut by 3 bases, the J end by 5 bases, with 10 bases between. The CDR3 sequence: CTCSADQGTEVFF. The part of the CDR3 DNA that was read is TGCACCTGCAGTGCGGATCAGGGGACAGAAGTCTTC.

Regarding this clone: Mouse gene names apply. The observed sequence ends 1 residue before the CDR3 terminus, with the missing tail filled in from the germline J gene. The rearrangement links TRBV12-1 to TRBJ1-1, with D possibly matching TRBD1 (5 bases). Germline CDR1 SGHSN, CDR2 HYEKVE. The germline V and J ends were trimmed by 0 bases and 4 bases, with 11 bases remaining between them. The CDR3 runs 14 residues. CDR3 residues: CASSLVQGGTEVFF. The CDR3 DNA, read in part, is TGTGCCAGCTCTCTCGTGCAGGGAGGCACAGAAGTCTTC.

As regards this clone: Gene names are the mouse ones. The read ends 1 residue early relative to the CDR3; the germline J gene fills the gap. The chain uses TRBV2 and TRBJ1-6; no clear D gene. TRBJ1-6 is marked as an open reading frame, function uncertain. V lost 0 bases and J 3 bases, leaving 6 bases between the germline ends. Germline V gene data show CDR1 as LGHNA and CDR2 as YSYQKL. The CDR3 length is 15 residues. The CDR3 loop reads CASSQDNNYNSPLYF. The DNA read from the CDR3 is TGTGCCAGCAGCCAAGATAACAACTATAATTCGCCCCTCTAC.

A single count supports this clone. Gene names and germline match the mouse. Sequencing ends 1 residue short of the CDR3 end; the germline J gene provides the rest. The chain is built from TRBV29 and TRBJ2-1, with 7 bases aligning to TRBD2. V gave up 2 bases and J gave up 4 bases; unmatched junction bases: 2. CDR1 MSHET and CDR2 SYDVDS come from the germline V gene. The CDR3 runs to 14 residues. The CDR3 here is CASSLGGGYAEQFF. CDR3 DNA, as far as it was read: TGTGCTAGCAGTTTAGGGGGGGGGTATGCTGAGCAGTTC.

Regarding this clone: These gene names are mouse names. The read stops 1 residue short of the end of the CDR3; the missing end is completed from the germline J gene. This rearrangement joins TRBV19 to TRBJ2-5; 7 bases align to TRBD1. The germline V gene encodes CDR1 FNHDT and CDR2 SITEND (reference sequence). V lost 0 bases, J lost 3 bases, and 1 base stayed unmatched. The CDR3 length is 14 residues. CDR3 residues: CASSIARGQDTQYF. The covered CDR3 bases are TGTGCCAGCAGTATAGCCAGGGGGCAAGACACCCAGTAC.

On this clone: Any gene name here is a mouse gene name. The sequence runs out 1 residue before the end of the CDR3; the remainder is reconstructed from the germline J gene. The J gene is TRBJ2-7, the V gene TRBV13-3; TRBD2 matches at 9 bases. The J segment lost 4 bases and the V segment lost 0 bases, leaving 2 bases of the junction unmatched. Germline CDR1 is NNHDY and CDR2 is SYVADS. The CDR3 loop spans 14 amino acids. The CDR3 loop is CASSDGDWEYEQYF. The sequenced part of the CDR3 DNA is TGTGCCAGCAGTGATGGGGACTGGGAGTATGAACAGTAC.

On this clone: All gene names here are mouse names. The read stops 1 residue short of the end of the CDR3; the missing end is completed from the germline J gene. The gene calls are TRBV29 and TRBJ2-5; D not certain. Trimming took 0 bases from V and 0 from J, leaving 4 bases between them. This CDR3 is built from 14 residues. Germline V lookup: CDR1 MSHET, CDR2 SYDVDS. The CDR3 here is CASSLSNNQDTQYF. CDR3 DNA, as far as it was read: TGTGCTAGCAGTTTATCGAATAACCAAGACACCCAGTAC.

This clone appeared a few times. Gene names and germline match the mouse. The read ends 1 residue shy of where the CDR3 ends; the end is completed using the germline J gene. The J gene is TRBJ1-1, the V gene TRBV12-2; 7 bases map to TRBD1. Trimming removed 2 bases from V and 1 base from J; junction bases left unmatched: 6. Per germline, CDR1 SGHLS and CDR2 HYDKME. This CDR3 comprises 15 residues. CDR3 amino acids: CASSPGQAINTEVFF. The covered CDR3 bases are TGTGCCAGCTCTCCAGGACAGGCCATAAACACAGAAGTCTTC. The full variable domain, rest sourced from reference TRBV12-2 and TRBJ1-1, is NSGVVQSPRYIIKGKGERSILKCIPISGHLSVAWYQQTQGQELKFFIQHYDKMERDKGNLPSRFSVQQFDDYHSEMNMSALELEDSAVYFCASSPGQAINTEVFFGKGTRLTVV.

Note on this clone: Genes and germline are mouse. The read ends 1 residue early relative to the CDR3; the germline J gene fills the gap. The rearrangement links TRBV19 to TRBJ1-4, with 7 bases aligning to TRBD1. This CDR3 comprises 14 residues. The V gene end was trimmed by 5 bases and the J gene end by 6 bases; junction bases not matched to a gene: 7. Germline V gene lookup returns CDR1 FNHDT and CDR2 SITEND (reference sequence). CDR3 bases read: TGTGCCAGCAGAGACAGGGACCTCTACGAAAGATTATTT. Its translation: CASRDRDLYERLF. The CDR3 as a whole reads CASRDRDLYERLFF.

As to this clone: All gene names here are mouse names. The read ends 1 residue shy of where the CDR3 ends; the end is completed using the germline J gene. The genes are TRBV12-2 and TRBJ2-7; D remains ambiguous. Between the trimmed V and J ends, which lost 2 bases and 4 bases, there was a span of 8 bases. Germline CDR1 is SGHLS and CDR2 is HYDKME. CDR3 length: 12 residues. CDR3 bases read: TGTGCCAGCTCTCCCACAGATTATGAACAGTAC. Its translation is CASSPTDYEQY. The whole CDR3 protein reads CASSPTDYEQYF. Complete variable domain (other parts from reference TRBV12-2 and TRBJ2-7): NSGVVQSPRYIIKGKGERSILKCIPISGHLSVAWYQQTQGQELKFFIQHYDKMERDKGNLPSRFSVQQFDDYHSEMNMSALELEDSAVYFCASSPTDYEQYFGPGTRLTVL.

This clone was seen only once. Each gene name is a mouse one. The DNA ends 1 residue before the CDR3 does, and the rest of the CDR3 is filled in from the germline J gene. The genes are TRBV26 and TRBJ1-3; D unresolved. Trimming cost V 2 bases and J 0 bases, with 11 bases left between them. CDR3 length equals 16 residues. Per the germline V gene, CDR1 is KGHPV and CDR2 is FQNQEV (reference sequence). The sequenced CDR3 bases are TGTGCCAGCAGTCTGAGGGAGGCGGGTTCTGGAAATACGCTCTAT. It is translated as CASSLREAGSGNTLY. The whole CDR3 protein reads CASSLREAGSGNTLYF.

On this clone itself: Gene names are the mouse ones. The sequenced fragment ends 1 residue before the CDR3 boundary, so the rest is inferred from the germline J gene. V gene TRBV3 combines with J gene TRBJ2-2; the D gene is possibly TRBD2 (5 bases). The CDR3 is 15 residues long. V was trimmed by 1 base and J by 0 bases, leaving 6 bases between them. Germline-derived CDR1 and CDR2 are SNHLY and FYNGKV (reference sequence). CDR3 bases read: TGTGCCAGCAGCTTAGATGGGGCAAACACCGGGCAGCTCTAC. This encodes CASSLDGANTGQLY. The full CDR3 sequence reads CASSLDGANTGQLYF.

In regard to this clone: The germline and genes are mouse ones. Read coverage stops 1 residue before the CDR3 terminus; the germline J gene supplies the remainder. The chain links TRBV23 to TRBJ2-7; TRBD2 is the table's D call, not checked against the DNA. CDR3 length equals 15 residues. The germline V gene has CDR1 KGHTA and CDR2 FQNQQP. The sequenced CDR3 bases are TGCTCCAGCAGTCAAGCCTGGGGGGGCGCCTATGAACAGTAC. Its translation is CSSSQAWGGAYEQY. The full CDR3 reads CSSSQAWGGAYEQYF.

Concerning this clone itself: All gene names here are mouse names. The read ends 1 residue early relative to the CDR3; the germline J gene fills the gap. V and J are TRBV29 and TRBJ1-1, with TRBD1 identical over 9 bases. The germline V gene has CDR1 MSHET and CDR2 SYDVDS. J gave up 0 bases and V 2 bases, and 7 bases lay outside the gene matches. This CDR3 has 17 amino acids. CDR3 protein: CASSLNPGDRENTEVFF. Incomplete CDR3 DNA: TGTGCTAGCAGTTTAAATCCCGGGGACAGGGAGAACACAGAAGTCTTC.

Of note for this clone: The listed genes are named as in mouse. Read sequence stops 1 residue before the CDR3 end, and the germline J gene provides the missing end. This chain links TRBV1 with TRBJ1-2; 7 nucleotides match TRBD1. Looked up from germline, CDR1 is NSQYPW and CDR2 is LRSPGD (reference sequence). This CDR3 has 17 residues. V was pared by 3 bases and J by 4 bases, with 14 bases of the junction left unmatched. CDR3 residues: CTCSAPSTGRMVSDYTF. CDR3 bases read: TGCACCTGCAGTGCCCCCTCGACAGGGCGGATGGTCTCCGACTACACC.

This clone was counted between two and nine times. Gene names are mouse gene names. The read finishes 1 residue shy of the CDR3 end, and the germline J gene is used to complete it. J is TRBJ1-6 and V is TRBV1; 8 bases fit TRBD1. TRBJ1-6 is assigned to the ORF class and has an uncertain function. The V gene's germline CDR1 is NSQYPW and CDR2 LRSPGD (reference sequence). CDR3 length: 15 residues. The J segment lost 7 bases and the V segment lost 3 bases, leaving 5 bases of the junction unmatched. This CDR3 is CTCSASQGANSPLYF. The part of the CDR3 DNA that was read is TGCACCTGCAGTGCCTCTCAGGGGGCCAATTCGCCCCTCTAC.

On this clone: Mouse germline and gene names are used. The read falls 1 residue short of the CDR3 end, and the missing part is taken from the germline J gene. The chain uses TRBV3 and TRBJ1-1, with D possibly matching TRBD1 (6 bases). Trimming removed 4 bases at V and 1 base at J, with 7 bases between. The CDR3 length is 13 residues. Germline V gene sequence: CDR1 SNHLY, CDR2 FYNGKV (reference sequence). CDR3 amino acids: CASSSDRNTEVFF. CDR3 bases read: TGTGCCAGCAGCTCGGACAGAAACACAGAAGTCTTC.

As regards this clone: Gene and germline names: mouse. The read gets to within 1 residue of the CDR3 end, and the germline J gene fills in the rest. The V gene is TRBV23, the J gene TRBJ2-7; TRBD1 is the table's D call and was not checked against the DNA. Germline V CDR1 and CDR2: KGHTA, FQNQQP. There are 14 residues in the CDR3. CDR3 DNA (partial): TGCTCCAGCAGTCAACGGACAGGGGACTATGAACAGTAC. Translating it yields CSSSQRTGDYEQY. From start to end, the CDR3 is CSSSQRTGDYEQYF.

Note on this clone: Gene names refer to mouse genes. The read ends 1 residue early relative to the CDR3; the germline J gene fills the gap. The chain has TRBV13-2 and TRBJ2-2; 7 nucleotides match TRBD1. Germline assignment: CDR1 NNHNN and CDR2 SYGAGS (reference sequence). The CDR3 sequence is 14 residues long. The trim removed 5 bases at V and 0 bases at J, leaving 1 base unmatched. CDR3: CASGGTANTGQLYF. The CDR3 bases that were read are TGTGCCAGCGGGGGGACAGCAAACACCGGGCAGCTCTAC.

This clone was counted a few times. Gene names are mouse gene names. From the germline J gene comes the end of the CDR3, since the read stops 1 residue before it. The chain joins TRBV4 to TRBJ2-1; a weak D match, TRBD2 (7 bases). With 4 bases removed from V and 4 bases from J, the gap between germline ends came to 14 bases. Germline CDR1 LGHDT, CDR2 YNNKQL (reference sequence). The CDR3 is 15 residues long. CDR3 bases read: TGTGCCAGCAGCTCCCGGAGGGGGGGGTATGCTGAGCAGTTC. Amino acids: CASSSRRGGYAEQF. The full CDR3 protein reads CASSSRRGGYAEQFF.

As for this clone: Gene names and germline refer to mouse. The CDR3 end falls 1 residue outside the read, so it is completed with the germline J gene. The chain links TRBV19 to TRBJ1-3, with 11 bases aligning to TRBD1. The CDR3 covers 17 residues. V shed 2 bases, J shed 0 bases, and the junction held 4 bases outside the gene matches. Per germline, CDR1 FNHDT and CDR2 SITEND (reference sequence). The DNA read from the CDR3 is TGTGCCAGCAGTATGGGACAGGGGGGCTATTCTGGAAATACGCTCTAT. Protein sequence: CASSMGQGGYSGNTLY. The whole CDR3 sequence reads CASSMGQGGYSGNTLYF.

This clone has a handful of counts. Mouse names are used for the genes. Read sequence stops 1 residue before the CDR3 end, and the germline J gene provides the missing end. J is TRBJ2-4 and V is TRBV4, with D possibly TRBD2 on 6 matching bases. The V gene's germline CDR1 is LGHDT and CDR2 YNNKQL (reference sequence). The CDR3 spans 14 residues. Deletions cut 6 bases from V and 0 bases from J, with 10 bases between. The CDR3 is CASSPTGSQNTLYF. CDR3 DNA, as far as it was read: TGTGCCAGCAGTCCGACTGGTAGTCAAAACACCTTGTAC.

Regarding this clone: Mouse gene names and germline throughout. Partial CDR3 DNA: TGTGCCAGCAGCCCCCGGCAGGGACGGGCAGAAACGCTGTAT. It is translated as CASSPRQGRAETLY. The whole CDR3 protein is CASSPRQGRAETLYF. The chain has TRBV2 and TRBJ2-3; D possibly matches TRBD1 or TRBD2 (5 bases each). The CDR3 extends 1 residue past the end of the read, so its final part is completed from the germline J gene. The CDR3 is 15 amino acids. V lost 4 bases and J lost 3, with 14 bases in between. In germline, CDR1 is LGHNA, CDR2 YSYQKL.

About this clone itself: Gene names are mouse gene names. Read sequence stops 1 residue before the CDR3 end, and the germline J gene provides the missing end. The rearrangement joins TRBV26 to TRBJ2-1; D is undetermined. This CDR3 is 14 amino acids long. Germline-derived CDR1 and CDR2 are KGHPV and FQNQEV (reference sequence). V dropped 3 bases and J dropped 0 bases, with 6 bases sitting between them. The sequenced part of the CDR3 DNA is TGTGCCAGCAGTCTAGGCAATAACTATGCTGAGCAGTTC. It translates to CASSLGNNYAEQF. The entire CDR3 protein reads CASSLGNNYAEQFF.